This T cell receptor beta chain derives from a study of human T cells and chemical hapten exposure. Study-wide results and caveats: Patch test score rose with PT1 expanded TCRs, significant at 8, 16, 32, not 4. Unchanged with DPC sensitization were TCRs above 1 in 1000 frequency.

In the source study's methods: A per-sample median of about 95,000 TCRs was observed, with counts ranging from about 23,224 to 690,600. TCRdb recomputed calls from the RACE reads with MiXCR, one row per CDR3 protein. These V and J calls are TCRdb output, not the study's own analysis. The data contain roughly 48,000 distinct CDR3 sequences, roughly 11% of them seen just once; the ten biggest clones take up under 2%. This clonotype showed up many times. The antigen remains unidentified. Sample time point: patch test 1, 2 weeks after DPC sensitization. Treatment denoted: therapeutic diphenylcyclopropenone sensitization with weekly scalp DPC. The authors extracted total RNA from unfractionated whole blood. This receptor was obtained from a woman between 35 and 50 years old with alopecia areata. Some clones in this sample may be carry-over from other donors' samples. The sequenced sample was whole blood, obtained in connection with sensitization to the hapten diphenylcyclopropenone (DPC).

Here the CDR3 DNA reads TGTGCCAGCAGTTTAGCCGGGACGGGGAATGAAAAACTGTTTTTT. This encodes CASSLAGTGNEKLFF. The rearrangement joins TRBV12-3 or TRBV12-4 to TRBJ1-4; perhaps TRBD1 as D (5 bases). This CDR3 is built from 15 residues. Trimming stripped 0 bases from V and 5 bases from J, with 10 bases between.